This T cell receptor (beta chain) was found in a study of regulatory T cells in long-lasting Graves disease. As for the study in general: Newly diagnosed Graves' patients had taken antithyroid drugs under 3 months. Study results and caveats: A greater number of public clonotypes (about 3,000) was shared by persistent patients than by new patients (over 900). Favored usage of TRBV28, TRBJ1-2 and TRBJ2-5 was recorded in persistent disease.

Time point specified: newly diagnosed GD, antithyroid drugs for less than 3 months. Following extraction of RNA from PBMCs, that RNA was used to make the TCR library. Arm-PCR with iRepertoire HTBI primers amplified the CDR3 regions for these TCR beta libraries. TCRdb re-called the multiplex PCR reads through MiXCR, storing one row per CDR3 protein. The sample has roughly 420,000 distinct CDR3 sequences, about 15% seen once. This clonotype was detected many times. Its specificity is unknown. This CDR3 region has 13 residues. V was pared by 5 bases and J by 3 bases, with 14 bases between. Germline-derived CDR1 and CDR2 are GTSNPN and SVGIG (reference sequence). These data also featured in a second study, about T cells in Graves' hyperthyroidism and ophthalmopathy. Per that paper: Patients were aged 18 to 65, had disease duration under 2 months, and had newly diagnosed hyperthyroidism.

J is TRBJ2-7 and V is TRBV30, with D uncertain. The starting material was peripheral blood mononuclear cells (PBMCs), obtained at new diagnosis, from a patient treated with antithyroid drugs. This receptor was identified in a woman in her twenties or thirties with Graves disease. For the CDR3, the DNA is TGTGCCTGGGGCCACAGTCGGTACTACGAGCAGTACTTC. Translating it yields CAWGHSRYYEQYF.